The next 14 T cell receptor beta chains were all read from a single sample in a study of identical twins. TCRdb re-analysed the 5' RACE reads in MiXCR, keeping a single row per CDR3 protein. The sample lists approximately 530,000 distinct CDR3 sequences, 20% to 25% occurring once. Separately, the same data were catalogued under a study of yellow fever vaccine responses in identical twins.

Sequenced material: CD4+ T cells sorted from blood. The source of these receptors is a woman under 30 in good health.

This clonotype was observed a handful of times. The chain uses TRBV2 and TRBJ2-3; the match to TRBD2 covers 9 bases. The CDR3 runs to 17 residues. Germline CDR1 SNHLY, CDR2 FYNNEI. The V and J ends lost 2 bases and 6 bases, in that order; junction bases with no gene match: 12. CDR3 loop: CASSEIGWLAGADTQYF. The CDR3 coding sequence is TGTGCCAGCAGTGAAATAGGGTGGTTAGCGGGAGCGGATACGCAGTATTTT.

The chain uses TRBV6-1 and TRBJ1-2; TRBD1 matches 9 bases. J lost 8 bases, V lost 0 bases, and 7 bases had no gene match. CDR1 is MNHNS, CDR2 SASEGT, per germline. The CDR3 consists of 15 residues. This CDR3 reads CASSEATGQGLGYTF. The CDR3 nucleotides are TGTGCCAGCAGTGAAGCGACGGGACAGGGCCTGGGCTACACCTTC.

This chain's CDR3 is CSARDLEAGQPQHF. The CDR3 coding sequence is TGCAGTGCTAGAGATTTGGAGGCTGGTCAGCCCCAGCATTTT. The chain employs TRBV20-1 and TRBJ1-5; D not resolved. The CDR3 loop spans 14 amino acids. V lost 0 bases and J lost 6, with 12 bases in between. From germline, CDR1 is DFQATT and CDR2 SNEGSKA (reference sequence).

This clonotype was counted a few times. The chain links TRBV2 to TRBJ2-5; D not certain. Germline assignment: CDR1 SNHLY and CDR2 FYNNEI. This CDR3 is built from 13 residues. Trimming removed 6 bases at V and 2 bases at J, with 10 bases between. Written as DNA, the CDR3 is TGTGCCAGCAGGCCAGACGGTCAAGAGACCCAGTACTTC. Protein: CASRPDGQETQYF.

This clonotype was detected many times. The V gene is TRBV10-2, the J gene TRBJ2-1, with 12 bases fitting TRBD2. The CDR3 consists of 15 residues. Germline V gives CDR1 WSHSY, CDR2 SAAADI. With V trimmed by 4 bases and J by 5 bases, 3 bases remained unmatched. CDR3 coding DNA: TGCGCCAGCAGTGCACGGACTAGCGGGAACAATGAGCAGTTCTTC. This gives the protein CASSARTSGNNEQFF.

V usage is TRBV12-3 or TRBV12-4 and J usage is TRBJ2-5, with 12 bases lining up with TRBD2. The V gene end was trimmed by 3 bases and the J gene end by 2 bases; junction bases not matched to a gene: 4. CDR3 length: 16 residues. The CDR3 protein is CASSFLAGGPQETQYF. Written as DNA, the CDR3 is TGTGCCAGCAGTTTCCTAGCGGGGGGGCCGCAAGAGACCCAGTACTTC.

This clonotype was counted between two and nine times. The chain links TRBV29-1 to TRBJ2-1, with TRBD2 as a possible D gene (6 bases). Per germline, CDR1 SQVTM and CDR2 ANQGSEA. V was shortened by 4 bases and J by 4 bases, with 14 bases between the two germline ends. The CDR3 contains 14 residues. CDR3 residues: CSVGALASYNEQFF. Here the CDR3 DNA reads TGCAGCGTTGGGGCGCTAGCGAGTTACAATGAGCAGTTCTTC.

This clonotype was detected ten times or more. The chain links TRBV2 to TRBJ2-2, with D unclear. The CDR3 has 12 amino acids. Germline V gene lookup returns CDR1 SNHLY and CDR2 FYNNEI. V was trimmed by 2 bases and J by 4 bases, leaving 2 bases between them. The DNA of the CDR3 is TGTGCCAGCAGTGAAAGCACCGGGGAGCTGTTTTTT. This sequence encodes CASSESTGELFF.

The rearrangement uses TRBV24-1 and TRBJ2-3; TRBD2 matches at 11 bases. The CDR3 totals 14 residues. CDR1 KGHDR and CDR2 SFDVKD come from the germline V gene. V dropped 7 bases and J dropped 1; count of bases not matched to a gene: 0. The CDR3 protein is CATRTSGGTDTQYF. The CDR3 coding sequence is TGTGCCACCAGGACTAGCGGGGGCACAGATACGCAGTATTTT.

The V and J genes are TRBV12-3 or TRBV12-4 and TRBJ2-2, with no clear D. This CDR3 comprises 14 residues. The V and J ends lost 4 bases and 3 bases respectively, with 9 bases between them. The CDR3 loop reads CASSSSSYTGELFF. The CDR3 coding sequence is TGTGCCAGCAGTTCCAGCTCGTACACCGGGGAGCTGTTTTTT.

This sequence joins TRBV20-1 and TRBJ2-5; the D call may be TRBD1 or TRBD2 (5 bases each). V lost 6 bases and J 7 bases, leaving 24 bases between the germline ends. There are 15 residues in the CDR3. Germline lookup yields CDR1 DFQATT and CDR2 SNEGSKA (reference sequence). The chain's CDR3 is CSAEGLNLVRATQYF. CDR3 coding DNA: TGCAGTGCAGAGGGATTGAATCTAGTCAGGGCGACCCAGTACTTC.

V and J are TRBV5-4 and TRBJ2-1; 8 bases fit TRBD2. Germline V gives CDR1 SGHNT, CDR2 YYREEE (reference sequence). The J segment lost 7 bases and the V segment lost 7 bases, leaving 13 bases of the junction unmatched. CDR3 length equals 15 residues. In DNA form, the CDR3 reads TGTGCCAGCTGGAGCGGGAGTAAGGGGGTGAATGAGCAGTTCTTC. Protein product: CASWSGSKGVNEQFF.

There are a few counts of this clonotype. The chain carries TRBV5-6 and TRBJ2-3; D is tentatively TRBD1 or TRBD2 (5 bases each). This CDR3 spans 16 amino acids. Germline-derived CDR1 and CDR2 are SGHDT and YYEEEE. The V gene lost 2 bases and the J gene lost 4 bases, with 17 bases spanning the gap. CDR3 sequence (DNA): TGTGCCAGCAGCTTTGGTGTTGGGACGCCGTCAGATACGCAGTATTTT. Translated: CASSFGVGTPSDTQYF.

This clonotype was detected only a few times. The rearrangement links TRBV20-1 to TRBJ2-3; 9 nucleotides match TRBD1. The CDR3 runs to 15 residues. With V trimmed by 6 bases and J by 3 bases, 10 bases remained unmatched. Germline CDR1 is DFQATT and CDR2 is SNEGSKA (reference sequence). The CDR3 is CSARDRERGTDTQYF. The CDR3, as DNA: TGCAGTGCACGGGACAGGGAGAGAGGGACAGATACGCAGTATTTT.